The T cell receptor beta chain under discussion was sequenced for a study of T cell changes during pregnancy in multiple sclerosis. With V trimmed by 2 bases and J by 8 bases, 0 bases remained unmatched. This CDR3 comprises 13 residues. Germline values: CDR1 MNHEY, CDR2 SVGAGI. The method was immunoSEQ multiplex PCR; TCRdb's version includes in-frame clones alone and lacks a portion of them. Among tens of thousands of clones listed, under 95% were seen once. The chain joins TRBV6-5 to TRBJ1-6, with TRBD1 matching over 7 bases. The sequenced sample was CD4+ T cells from peripheral blood mononuclear cells, obtained in the second trimester of pregnancy. The sequence derives from a female donor with multiple sclerosis, enrolled in a pregnancy study. CDR3 residues: CASSYRGHSPLHF. Written as DNA, the CDR3 is TGTGCCAGCAGTTACAGGGGGCATTCACCCCTCCACTTT.